Below are 25 T cell receptor beta chains sequenced from a single sample in a study of siplizumab effects on memory and regulatory T cells. Generated by immunoSEQ multiplex PCR, the TCRdb table keeps only in-frame clones and is missing some. The data contain about 82,000 clones, roughly 89% of them singletons. Sequencing used Tregs sorted from blood. All receptors come from a human donor in good health.

This chain connects TRBV10-3 to TRBJ1-3; 8 bases map to TRBD1. The CDR3 contains 14 residues. V shed 8 bases, J shed 2 bases, and the junction held 5 bases outside the gene matches. CDR1 and CDR2 (germline): ENHRY, SYGVKD. CDR3 in DNA: TGTGCCATCTCCTTGACAGGGGCTGGAAACACCATATATTTT. Its translation is CAISLTGAGNTIYF.

The rearrangement uses TRBV6-1 and TRBJ2-7; possibly TRBD2 for D (6 bases). Germline CDR1 and CDR2: MNHNS and SASEGT. The CDR3 covers 12 residues. V lost 4 bases and J 6 bases, leaving 10 bases between the germline ends. The CDR3 sequence: CASSAHGGEQYF. DNA of the CDR3: TGTGCCAGCAGTGCCCACGGGGGCGAGCAGTACTTC.

This chain joins TRBV5-1 and TRBJ1-6; D not certain. Trimming pared 0 bases from V and 9 bases from J, leaving 7 bases between. Germline V gene lookup returns CDR1 SGHRS and CDR2 YFSETQ. The CDR3 consists of 13 residues. CDR3 sequence (DNA): TGCGCCAGCAGCTTGGGTGTGAGTTCACCCCTCCACTTT. Amino acids: CASSLGVSSPLHF.

The chain employs TRBV19 and TRBJ1-6, with TRBD1 as a possible D gene (6 bases). The V end lost 6 bases, the J end lost 7 bases, and 13 bases lay between the germline ends. CDR1 is LNHDA, CDR2 SQIVND, per germline (reference sequence). CDR3 length: 14 residues. The CDR3 loop is CASRPTGSNSPLHF. DNA for the CDR3: TGTGCCAGTAGGCCGACAGGATCAAATTCACCCCTCCACTTT.

This chain uses TRBV20-1 with TRBJ2-5; D call uncertain. V lost 2 bases and J lost 4, with 2 bases in between. Per the germline V gene, CDR1 is DFQATT and CDR2 is SNEGSKA (reference sequence). The CDR3 has 10 amino acids. The chain's CDR3 is CSARRETQYF. The DNA for the CDR3 is TGCAGTGCTAGAAGAGAGACCCAGTACTTC.

V is TRBV9 and J is TRBJ2-7, with TRBD2 matching 7 bases. V gave up 0 bases and J gave up 0 bases; unmatched junction bases: 3. Looked up from germline, CDR1 is SGDLS and CDR2 is YYNGEE. The CDR3 runs to 15 residues. The CDR3 coding sequence is TGTGCCAGCAGCGTAGCGGGGGGATCCTCCTACGAGCAGTACTTC. Its translation: CASSVAGGSSYEQYF.

CDR3 DNA: TGTGCCAGCAGCTTGCCCGGGACAGGGGTTGAAAAACTGTTTTTT. Translated, it gives CASSLPGTGVEKLFF. The chain combines TRBV5-6 with TRBJ1-4, with 10 nucleotides matching TRBD1. CDR3 size: 15 residues. The V segment lost 1 base and the J segment 7 bases; nucleotides outside the gene matches: 4. Germline values: CDR1 SGHDT, CDR2 YYEEEE.

The chain is built from TRBV7-8 and TRBJ1-2, with D perhaps TRBD1 (6 bases). Between the trimmed V and J ends, which lost 6 bases and 7 bases, there was a span of 15 bases. This CDR3 contains 13 residues. Germline CDR1 reads SGHVS; CDR2 reads FQNEAQ. CDR3 amino acids: CASSAAGTSGYTF. The CDR3 DNA reads as TGTGCCAGCAGTGCAGCCGGGACAAGTGGCTACACCTTC. The full variable domain, its missing parts supplied by reference TRBV7-8 and TRBJ1-2, is GAGVSQSPRYKVAKRGQDVALRCDPISGHVSLFWYQQALGQGPEFLTYFQNEAQLDKSGLPSDRFFAERPEGSVSTLKIQRTQQEDSAVYLCASSAAGTSGYTFGSGTRLTVV.

The chain uses TRBV18 and TRBJ1-1; D gene uncertain. This CDR3 is built from 13 residues. The V gene's germline CDR1 is KGHSH and CDR2 LQKENI. Deletions cut 3 bases from V and 4 bases from J, with 9 bases between. The CDR3 coding sequence is TGTGCCAGCTCACCTACTTTTGGCACTGAAGCTTTCTTT. Translating it yields CASSPTFGTEAFF.

The chain couples TRBV5-4 to TRBJ2-4, with TRBD2 as a possible D gene (7 bases). CDR3 length: 16 amino acids. CDR1 and CDR2 (germline): SGHNT, YYREEE (reference sequence). Trimming shortened V by 2 bases and J by 0 bases, and 12 bases separated the two germline ends. In DNA form, the CDR3 reads TGTGCCAGCAGCTTAGGGGGGGCGCTAGCCAAAAACATTCAGTACTTC. Translation: CASSLGGALAKNIQYF.

This chain joins TRBV25-1 and TRBJ1-2; 7 nucleotides line up with TRBD1. The CDR3 extends over 12 amino acids. The germline V gene has CDR1 MGHDK and CDR2 SYGVNS. V was clipped by 6 bases and J by 8 bases; unmatched bases: 6. CDR3 residues: CASSVDRVGYTF. The CDR3 nucleotides are TGTGCCAGCAGCGTCGACAGGGTAGGCTACACCTTC.

V is TRBV7-2 and J is TRBJ2-3; D possibly corresponds to TRBD1 (5 bases). Germline assignment: CDR1 SGHTA and CDR2 FQGNSA. The CDR3 totals 14 residues. V was trimmed by 4 bases and J by 6 bases, leaving 14 bases between them. DNA of the CDR3: TGTGCCAGCAGCTATCACCTATCAGGGGATACGCAGTATTTT. Translating it yields CASSYHLSGDTQYF.

The table lists this clone with a count of one. Different DNA sequences within this sample yield the same CDR3. The rearrangement links TRBV19 to TRBJ2-3; possibly TRBD1 for D (5 bases). This CDR3 comprises 13 residues. V was shortened by 6 bases and J by 3 bases, with 10 bases between the two germline ends. Germline V CDR1 and CDR2: LNHDA, SQIVND (reference sequence). CDR3 sequence reads: CASRLRGTDTQYF. For the CDR3, the DNA is TGTGCCAGTAGATTAAGGGGAACAGATACGCAGTATTTT. Combining the CDR3 with reference TRBV19 and TRBJ2-3 gives the whole variable domain DGGITQSPKYLFRKEGQNVTLSCEQNLNHDAMYWYRQDPGQGLRLIYYSQIVNDFQKGDIAEGYSVSREKKESFPLTVTSAQKNPTAFYLCASRLRGTDTQYFGPGTRLTVL.

The chain joins TRBV7-3 to TRBJ1-2, with D perhaps matching TRBD1 (6 bases). Germline assignment: CDR1 SGHTA and CDR2 FQGTGA. CDR3 length equals 14 residues. Trimming left V 6 bases short and J 7 bases short, with 18 bases between. The CDR3 loop is CASSYTTDSSGYTF. The DNA for the CDR3 is TGTGCCAGCAGTTATACCACGGACAGTTCTGGCTACACCTTC. The full variable domain, completed using reference TRBV7-3 and TRBJ1-2, is GAGVSQTPSNKVTEKGKYVELRCDPISGHTALYWYRQSLGQGPEFLIYFQGTGAADDSGLPNDRFFAVRPEGSVSTLKIQRTERGDSAVYLCASSYTTDSSGYTFGSGTRLTVV.

The V and J genes are TRBV10-3 and TRBJ1-2; D perhaps matches TRBD1 (6 bases). Germline V gene data show CDR1 as ENHRY and CDR2 as SYGVKD. The CDR3 is 13 residues long. V was shortened by 6 bases and J by 0 bases, with 8 bases between the two germline ends. As DNA, the CDR3 is TGTGCCATCAGCCAGGGGACTAACTATGGCTACACCTTC. Residues: CAISQGTNYGYTF.

The chain employs TRBV7-3 and TRBJ2-1, with 9 bases matching TRBD1. This CDR3 comprises 13 residues. Trimming removed 2 bases from V and 8 bases from J; junction bases left unmatched: 1. The germline V gene has CDR1 SGHTA and CDR2 FQGTGA. The CDR3 protein is CASSLGTGYEQFF. In nucleotides, the CDR3 is TGTGCCAGCAGCTTAGGGACAGGGTATGAGCAGTTCTTC.

The chain links TRBV5-1 to TRBJ2-3; TRBD2 matches 9 bases. This CDR3 comprises 16 residues. Germline loops: CDR1 SGHRS, CDR2 YFSETQ. Trimming at V came to 5 bases and at J to 0 bases, leaving 7 bases not matched to a gene. The DNA of the CDR3 is TGCGCCAGCAGTAAACTAGCGGGCCCTAGCACAGATACGCAGTATTTT. Amino acid sequence: CASSKLAGPSTDTQYF.

This clone was seen just once. The chain carries TRBV13 and TRBJ2-2, with 7 positions matching TRBD2. CDR3 length equals 14 residues. Unmatched junction bases numbered 2, after V lost 0 bases and J lost 7 bases. From germline, CDR1 is PRHDT and CDR2 FYEKMQ (reference sequence). In nucleotides, the CDR3 is TGTGCCAGCAGCTTAGGACTAGCGATCGGGGAGCTGTTTTTT. As protein: CASSLGLAIGELFF.

The genes are TRBV6-1 and TRBJ1-5, with D uncertain. The CDR3 contains 13 residues. The ends were cut back, 7 bases at V and 7 bases at J, with 14 bases in the middle. Germline values: CDR1 MNHNS, CDR2 SASEGT. This CDR3 is CASTRGLGQPQHF. DNA of the CDR3: TGTGCCAGCACACGGGGTCTCGGGCAGCCCCAGCATTTT.

This clone has only one observation. The chain uses TRBV5-1 and TRBJ1-1; D uncertain. Germline V CDR1 and CDR2: SGHRS, YFSETQ. The V gene lost 0 bases and the J gene lost 9 bases, with 12 bases spanning the gap. The CDR3 contains 13 residues. CDR3 region: CASSLAPGIQAFF. The CDR3 DNA sequence: TGCGCCAGCAGCTTGGCGCCGGGTATACAAGCTTTCTTT.

Only a few counts were recorded for this clone. This rearrangement joins TRBV29-1 to TRBJ1-1; D is undetermined. Trimming stripped 2 bases from V and 6 bases from J, with 13 bases between. Germline V CDR1 and CDR2: SQVTM, ANQGSEA. The CDR3 loop spans 13 amino acids. CDR3 amino acids: CSVEQWAGAEAFF. In nucleotides, the CDR3 is TGCAGCGTTGAACAATGGGCTGGGGCTGAAGCTTTCTTT.

The chain has TRBV9 and TRBJ1-5, with 8 bases lining up with TRBD1. This CDR3 has 14 amino acids. The V gene's germline CDR1 is SGDLS and CDR2 YYNGEE. J gave up 7 bases and V 3 bases, and 6 bases lay outside the gene matches. The CDR3: CASSGQGIGQPQHF. The DNA of the CDR3 is TGTGCCAGCAGCGGACAGGGGATAGGGCAGCCCCAGCATTTT.

The chain uses TRBV28 and TRBJ2-3; D not certain. The germline V gene encodes CDR1 MDHEN and CDR2 SYDVKM. Trimming shortened V by 5 bases and J by 7 bases, and 7 bases separated the two germline ends. The CDR3 loop spans 11 amino acids. CDR3 nucleotides: TGTGCCAGCAGTCCACGAAATACGCAGTATTTT. Translated, it gives CASSPRNTQYF. Full variable domain (missing parts from reference TRBV28 and TRBJ2-3): DVKVTQSSRYLVKRTGEKVFLECVQDMDHENMFWYRQDPGLGLRLIYFSYDVKMKEKGDIPEGYSVSREKKERFSLILESASTNQTSMYLCASSPRNTQYFGPGTRLTVL.

V gene TRBV5-6 combines with J gene TRBJ1-2; D gene unclear. CDR1 and CDR2 (germline): SGHDT, YYEEEE. The CDR3 extends over 14 amino acids. The V gene lost 3 bases and the J gene lost 4 bases, with 13 bases spanning the gap. The CDR3 DNA sequence: TGTGCCAGCAGCTCACCGCGGACCTTCTATGGCTACACCTTC. It specifies CASSSPRTFYGYTF.

This sequence joins TRBV5-4 and TRBJ2-7; 8 bases align to TRBD1. There are 14 residues in the CDR3. Germline V gene data show CDR1 as SGHNT and CDR2 as YYREEE (reference sequence). V shed 1 base, J shed 4 bases, and the junction held 4 bases outside the gene matches. The CDR3 sequence is CASSLQGAGYEQYF. CDR3 in DNA: TGTGCCAGCAGCTTGCAGGGGGCAGGATACGAGCAGTACTTC.